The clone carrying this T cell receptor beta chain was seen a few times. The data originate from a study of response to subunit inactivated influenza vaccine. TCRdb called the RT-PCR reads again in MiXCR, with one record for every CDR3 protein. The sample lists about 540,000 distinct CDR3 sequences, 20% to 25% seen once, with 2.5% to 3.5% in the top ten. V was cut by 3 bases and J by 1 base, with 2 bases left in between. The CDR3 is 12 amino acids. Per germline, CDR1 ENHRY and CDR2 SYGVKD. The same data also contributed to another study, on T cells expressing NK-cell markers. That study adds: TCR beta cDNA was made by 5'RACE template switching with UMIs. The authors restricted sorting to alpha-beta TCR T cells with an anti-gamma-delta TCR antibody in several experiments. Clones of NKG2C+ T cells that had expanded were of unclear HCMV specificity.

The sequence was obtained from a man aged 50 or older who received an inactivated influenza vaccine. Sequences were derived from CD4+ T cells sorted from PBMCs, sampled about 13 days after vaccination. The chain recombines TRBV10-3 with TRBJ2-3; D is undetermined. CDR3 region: CAISDGTDTQYF. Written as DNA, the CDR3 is TGTGCCATCAGTGACGGCACAGATACGCAGTATTTT.